This entry lists 25 T cell receptor beta chains sequenced from one sample in a study of cytomegalovirus exposure and HLA in healthy donors. Assay used: immunoSEQ multiplex PCR; TCRdb lists only in-frame clones, some missing. The table lists 300,000 to 400,000 clones, 86% of them singletons. Sequenced sample: PBMCs. These receptors were collected from a woman between 18 and 30 years old in good health and CMV-seronegative.

V usage is TRBV14 and J usage is TRBJ2-1; 9 bases match TRBD2. Germline-derived CDR1 and CDR2 are SGHDN and FVKESK. The CDR3 consists of 12 residues. V shed 10 bases and J 8 bases; nucleotides not matched to a gene: 6. CDR3: CATSGRRDEQFF. As DNA, the CDR3 is TGTGCCACAAGCGGGAGGAGGGATGAGCAGTTCTTC. The full variable domain, completed using reference TRBV14 and TRBJ2-1, is EAGVTQFPSHSVIEKGQTVTLRCDPISGHDNLYWYRRVMGKEIKFLLHFVKESKQDESGMPNNRFLAERTGGTYSTLKVQPAELEDSGVYFCATSGRRDEQFFGPGTRLTVL.

V gene TRBV29-1 combines with J gene TRBJ2-5, with 10 bases lining up with TRBD2. The CDR3 runs 14 residues. The V gene's germline CDR1 is SQVTM and CDR2 ANQGSEA. V lost 3 bases and J lost 7; bases outside the gene matches: 8. Here the CDR3 DNA reads TGCAGCGTTGATCGAGCGGGGGGGCTAGGGACCCAGTACTTC. Translation: CSVDRAGGLGTQYF.

The chain joins TRBV27 to TRBJ2-6, with a possible D match to TRBD1 (5 bases). Trimming removed 6 bases from V and 2 bases from J, with 17 bases in between. The CDR3 length is 17 residues. The germline gives CDR1 MNHEY, CDR2 SMNVEV (reference sequence). CDR3 DNA: TGTGCCAGCAGCCCGCGACAGTCCTTGACTGGGGCCAACGTCCTGACTTTC. It translates to CASSPRQSLTGANVLTF. Full variable domain (rest looked up from reference TRBV27 and TRBJ2-6): EAQVTQNPRYLITVTGKKLTVTCSQNMNHEYMSWYRQDPGLGLRQIYYSMNVEVTDKGDVPEGYKVSRKEKRNFPLILESPSPNQTSLYFCASSPRQSLTGANVLTFGAGSRLTVL.

J is TRBJ1-5 and V is TRBV28; 7 bases match TRBD1. V was clipped by 4 bases and J by 6 bases; unmatched bases: 6. Germline V gene lookup returns CDR1 MDHEN and CDR2 SYDVKM. The CDR3 is 14 residues long. CDR3 sequence (DNA): TGTGCCAGCAGTTATCGGACAGGTCTTCAGCCCCAGCATTTT. It codes for CASSYRTGLQPQHF.

CDR3 nucleotides: TGTGCCAGCAGTTTCATCAATGAGCAGTTCTTC. Its translation is CASSFINEQFF. The chain employs TRBV6-5 and TRBJ2-1, with no clear D. The germline V gene encodes CDR1 MNHEY and CDR2 SVGAGI. The length of the CDR3 is 11 residues. Trimming cost V 4 bases and J 6 bases, with 4 bases left between them.

CDR3 in amino acids: CASSPGQVGNIQYF. The DNA for the CDR3 is TGCGCCAGCAGCCCTGGACAGGTTGGAAACATTCAGTACTTC. The genes are TRBV5-1 and TRBJ2-4; 7 bases are shared with TRBD1. Per the germline V gene, CDR1 is SGHRS and CDR2 is YFSETQ. V lost 4 bases to trimming and J lost 6 bases; unmatched junction nucleotides: 7. The CDR3 contains 14 residues.

V gene TRBV7-9 combines with J gene TRBJ2-3; 12 positions agree with TRBD1. With 3 bases clipped from V and 7 bases from J, the junction kept 8 bases outside the gene matches. CDR1 and CDR2 (germline): SEHNR, FQNEAQ (reference sequence). The CDR3 is 16 amino acids. CDR3 loop: CASSFPPGQGAHTQYF. CDR3 DNA: TGTGCCAGCAGCTTCCCCCCGGGACAGGGGGCACATACGCAGTATTTT.

The chain couples TRBV2 to TRBJ1-2, with TRBD1 identical over 7 bases. Unmatched junction bases numbered 7, after V lost 6 bases and J lost 0 bases. The CDR3 is 15 amino acids. Germline V gives CDR1 SNHLY, CDR2 FYNNEI. The CDR3 region has the DNA TGTGCCAGCAGGGCGCGACAGGGAGCTAACTATGGCTACACCTTC. This encodes CASRARQGANYGYTF.

This clone was counted once. V and J are TRBV7-9 and TRBJ2-3; D remains unclear. Germline CDR1 and CDR2: SEHNR and FQNEAQ (reference sequence). The length of the CDR3 is 15 residues. V lost 6 bases, J lost 2 bases, and 15 bases lay in between. DNA of the CDR3: TGTGCCAGCAGTCCCAGATCAGCGCCCACAGATACGCAGTATTTT. Encoded protein: CASSPRSAPTDTQYF.

This rearrangement joins TRBV11-2 to TRBJ2-5, with TRBD2 identical over 8 bases. Looked up from germline, CDR1 is SGHAT and CDR2 is FQNNGV. V shed 5 bases and J 1 base; nucleotides not matched to a gene: 9. This CDR3 is built from 16 residues. CDR3 sequence: CASSPRVGTSQETQYF. CDR3 bases: TGTGCCAGCAGCCCCAGGGTCGGGACTAGCCAAGAGACCCAGTACTTC.

The chain carries TRBV5-1 and TRBJ1-2; no reliable D call. The germline CDR1 and CDR2 sequences are SGHRS and YFSETQ. The CDR3 totals 13 residues. V gave up 1 base and J gave up 7 bases, with 11 bases separating them. In nucleotides, the CDR3 is TGCGCCAGCAGCTTGACGGGGTGTTGTGGCTACACCTTC. It encodes CASSLTGCCGYTF.

V usage is TRBV15 and J usage is TRBJ1-2; 7 nucleotides line up with TRBD1. Unmatched junction bases numbered 9, after V lost 3 bases and J lost 5 bases. The CDR3 totals 15 residues. Per the germline V gene, CDR1 is LNHNV and CDR2 is YYDKDF (reference sequence). CDR3 bases: TGTGCCACCAGCAGCCCTCCGGACAGGACTTATGGCTACACCTTC. Translated, it gives CATSSPPDRTYGYTF.

The V call is TRBV27, the J call TRBJ1-1; D is perhaps TRBD1 (5 bases). CDR1 and CDR2 (germline): MNHEY, SMNVEV (reference sequence). V gave up 4 bases and J gave up 4 bases, with 13 bases separating them. This CDR3 spans 14 amino acids. The CDR3, as DNA: TGTGCCAGCAGTTGGGGGGGTTCGGGCACTGAAGCTTTCTTT. Translating it yields CASSWGGSGTEAFF.

J is TRBJ1-2 and V is TRBV19; the match to TRBD1 covers 7 bases. The J segment lost 0 bases and the V segment lost 6 bases, leaving 10 bases of the junction unmatched. The CDR3 contains 16 residues. The germline V gene encodes CDR1 LNHDA and CDR2 SQIVND (reference sequence). The CDR3 DNA reads TGTGCCAGTAGCTTAGGGACAGCTACCGCTAACTATGGCTACACCTTC. Translating it yields CASSLGTATANYGYTF. The whole variable domain, remainder taken from reference TRBV19 and TRBJ1-2, is DGGITQSPKYLFRKEGQNVTLSCEQNLNHDAMYWYRQDPGQGLRLIYYSQIVNDFQKGDIAEGYSVSREKKESFPLTVTSAQKNPTAFYLCASSLGTATANYGYTFGSGTRLTVV.

J is TRBJ1-1 and V is TRBV21-1; TRBD1, the table's D call, lacks a check against the DNA. TRBV21-1 is listed as a pseudogene. This CDR3 region has 17 residues. CDR3 residues: CASSKKAQGAKRTEAFF. CDR3 nucleotides: TGTGCCAGCAGCAAAAAGGCCCAGGGGGCAAAGAGGACTGAAGCTTTCTTT.

The gene calls are TRBV28 and TRBJ2-7; possible D gene TRBD2, 5 bases. This CDR3 region has 14 residues. Germline CDR1 and CDR2: MDHEN and SYDVKM. The V end lost 2 bases, the J end lost 3 bases, and 11 bases lay between the germline ends. CDR3 in amino acids: CASSLVGANYEQYF. The CDR3 nucleotides are TGTGCCAGCAGTTTAGTGGGAGCAAACTACGAGCAGTACTTC.

Here the CDR3 DNA reads TGTGCCAGCTCACTCGACAGGAACTATGGCTACACCTTC. Residues: CASSLDRNYGYTF. The V call is TRBV18, the J call TRBJ1-2; possible D gene TRBD1, 6 bases. Germline CDR1 KGHSH, CDR2 LQKENI. The CDR3 consists of 13 residues. V lost 4 bases and J 2 bases, leaving 8 bases between the germline ends.

This chain connects TRBV9 to TRBJ1-2, with 8 bases matching TRBD1. CDR3 length equals 14 residues. CDR1 and CDR2 from the germline V gene are SGDLS and YYNGEE. After removal of 2 bases from V and 3 bases from J, the junction contained 3 bases not matched to a gene. CDR3: CASSVRGQDYGYTF. The CDR3 DNA sequence: TGTGCCAGCAGCGTCAGGGGGCAGGACTATGGCTACACCTTC.

This clone was recorded only once. This chain connects TRBV7-6 to TRBJ1-1; D gene unclear. This CDR3 is built from 14 residues. In germline, CDR1 is SGHVS, CDR2 FNYEAQ. With 2 bases removed from V and 0 bases from J, the gap between germline ends came to 7 bases. The CDR3 here is CASSLYRVNTEAFF. The CDR3 coding sequence is TGTGCCAGCAGCTTATACAGAGTGAACACTGAAGCTTTCTTT. The whole variable domain, remainder taken from reference TRBV7-6 and TRBJ1-1, is GAGVSQSPRYKVTKRGQDVALRCDPISGHVSLYWYRQALGQGPEFLTYFNYEAQQDKSGLPNDRFSAERPEGSISTLTIQRTEQRDSAMYRCASSLYRVNTEAFFGQGTRLTVV.

V gene TRBV2 combines with J gene TRBJ1-4; 8 nucleotides line up with TRBD1. The V and J ends lost 3 bases and 3 bases, in that order; junction bases with no gene match: 3. This CDR3 is 15 amino acids long. CDR1 and CDR2 (germline): SNHLY, FYNNEI. For the CDR3, the DNA is TGTGCCAGCAGTGAGAACAGGGGGGCTAATGAAAAACTGTTTTTT. It translates to CASSENRGANEKLFF.

V and J are TRBV2 and TRBJ2-1; TRBD2 is a possible D gene (6 bases). The CDR3 covers 15 residues. The V end lost 2 bases, the J end lost 4 bases, and 12 bases lay between the germline ends. Germline V lookup: CDR1 SNHLY, CDR2 FYNNEI. The CDR3 DNA sequence: TGTGCCAGCAGTGAATGGTCAGGGACTTACAATGAGCAGTTCTTC. Encoded protein: CASSEWSGTYNEQFF.

The V gene is TRBV2, the J gene TRBJ2-3; possible D gene TRBD2, 6 bases. V gave up 5 bases and J gave up 3 bases, with 15 bases separating them. There are 15 residues in the CDR3. CDR1 is SNHLY, CDR2 FYNNEI, per germline. The CDR3, as DNA: TGTGCCAGCAGTCCACTGGGCGGGAATACAGATACGCAGTATTTT. Its protein product is CASSPLGGNTDTQYF.

V gene TRBV27 combines with J gene TRBJ2-2, with D perhaps TRBD1 (6 bases). Germline values: CDR1 MNHEY, CDR2 SMNVEV (reference sequence). The V end was cut by 6 bases, the J end by 5 bases, with 19 bases between. The CDR3 loop spans 16 amino acids. The CDR3 nucleotides read TGTGCCAGCAGATACGGGATTGGGACACTTACCGGGGAGCTGTTTTTT. Translated: CASRYGIGTLTGELFF.

The CDR3 coding sequence is TGTGCCAGCACGGGAACCTACAATGAGCAGTTCTTC. It yields the protein CASTGTYNEQFF. The chain uses TRBV6-5 and TRBJ2-1; a possible D gene is TRBD2 (5 bases). CDR1 and CDR2 (germline): MNHEY, SVGAGI. Trimming pared 7 bases from V and 2 bases from J, leaving 6 bases between. This CDR3 region has 12 residues.

This clone has a handful of counts. The chain couples TRBV7-9 to TRBJ1-1; D possibly corresponds to TRBD1 (6 bases). The CDR3 is 15 amino acids. Germline V gene lookup returns CDR1 SEHNR and CDR2 FQNEAQ (reference sequence). The V end was cut by 3 bases, the J end by 1 base, with 12 bases between. The CDR3 DNA sequence: TGTGCCAGCAGCTTGCTTACAGGGCCGAACACTGAAGCTTTCTTT. Translation gives CASSLLTGPNTEAFF.